These 15 T cell receptor beta chains came from one sample sequenced in a study of post-analysis software for immune sequencing data. Unique molecular identifiers were built into the TCR beta cDNA libraries. TCRdb independently ran MiXCR on the PCR reads; one entry per CDR3 protein. The table has about 760,000 distinct CDR3 sequences, about 27% seen once. These receptors have no identified antigens. Notes on the study in general: Five TRBV segments, including TRBV5-6, TRBV5-1 and TRBV20-1, were more frequent in patients than controls.

Source material: blood. The source is a girl aged 5 to 17 with multiple sclerosis.

The chain couples TRBV4-3 to TRBJ2-2; tentatively, D is TRBD1 (6 bases). This CDR3 contains 16 residues. The V gene lost 1 base and the J gene lost 4 bases, with 13 bases spanning the gap. Germline V gene sequence: CDR1 LGHNA, CDR2 YSLEER. The CDR3 here is CASSQAQNRVTGELFF. DNA of the CDR3: TGCGCCAGCAGCCAAGCTCAAAACAGGGTCACCGGGGAGCTGTTTTTT.

There are a few counts of this clonotype. V is TRBV29-1 and J is TRBJ2-2, with D maybe TRBD1 (7 bases). Germline V gene lookup returns CDR1 SQVTM and CDR2 ANQGSEA. Trimming removed 7 bases from V and 4 bases from J, with 13 bases in between. CDR3 length: 13 amino acids. CDR3 residues: CSGTQGGTGELFF. As DNA, the CDR3 is TGCAGCGGGACTCAGGGGGGCACCGGGGAGCTGTTTTTT.

The table lists this clonotype with a few counts. This chain uses TRBV7-6 with TRBJ2-3, with TRBD2 identical over 8 bases. V lost 3 bases, J lost 0 bases, and 2 bases stayed unmatched. Germline-derived CDR1 and CDR2 are SGHVS and FNYEAQ. The CDR3 contains 15 residues. DNA of the CDR3: TGTGCCAGCAGCTTGATAGCGGGGAGCACAGATACGCAGTATTTT. Its protein is CASSLIAGSTDTQYF.

This clonotype was counted ten times or more. The chain is built from TRBV7-2 and TRBJ1-4; D remains ambiguous. V was clipped by 1 base and J by 0 bases, with 6 bases between them. Germline values: CDR1 SGHTA, CDR2 FQGNSA. The CDR3 is 15 residues long. The CDR3 DNA is TGTGCCAGCAGCTTAGACAGTGCAACTAATGAAAAACTGTTTTTT. Translation: CASSLDSATNEKLFF.

The chain combines TRBV7-2 with TRBJ2-5; D remains ambiguous. The CDR3 is 15 amino acids. Germline values: CDR1 SGHTA, CDR2 FQGNSA. Trimming left V 1 base short and J 2 bases short, with 11 bases between. The CDR3 DNA sequence: TGTGCCAGCAGCTTAGTTGTAGCTTGGCAAGAGACCCAGTACTTC. Residues: CASSLVVAWQETQYF.

This clonotype was observed a few times. This chain uses TRBV11-2 with TRBJ2-1; 7 bases agree with TRBD2. This CDR3 spans 13 amino acids. CDR1 SGHAT and CDR2 FQNNGV come from the germline V gene. Trimming removed 5 bases from V and 6 bases from J; junction bases left unmatched: 4. The CDR3: CASSLGTTNEQFF. CDR3 coding DNA: TGTGCCAGCAGCCTCGGGACTACCAATGAGCAGTTCTTC.

The chain couples TRBV6-6 to TRBJ2-7; D unresolved. The CDR3 sequence is 12 residues long. Trimming stripped 0 bases from V and 7 bases from J, with 7 bases between. In germline, CDR1 is MNHNY, CDR2 SVGAGI (reference sequence). In nucleotides, the CDR3 is TGTGCCAGCAGTTACTCCTCTCGGGAGCAGTACTTC. Protein product: CASSYSSREQYF.

This clonotype was picked up a small number of times. The rearrangement links TRBV6-4 to TRBJ1-2; 8 bases map to TRBD1. The CDR3 is 15 residues long. The V gene's germline CDR1 is MRHNA and CDR2 SNTAGT. Losses at the gene ends were 4 bases for V and 3 bases for J; bases not matched to a gene: 7. CDR3 DNA sequence: TGTGCCAGCAGTGGCCATGACAGGGGAGACTATGGCTACACCTTC. Amino acids: CASSGHDRGDYGYTF.

On this clonotype: A much bigger clone sits one base away, suggesting this may be a read error. CDR3: CASGEGLYEQYF. The CDR3, as DNA: TGTGCCAGCGGGGAAGGTCTCTACGAGCAGTACTTC. V is TRBV6-6 and J is TRBJ2-5; D not certain. Near its end, the DNA agrees better with TRBJ2-7, so the J call may be wrong. The CDR3 is 12 amino acids. CDR1 and CDR2 (germline): MNHNY, SVGAGI (reference sequence).

CDR3 DNA sequence: TGCAGTGCTAGACACCCCGACAGGGGAGGAGAGACCCAGTACTTC. It codes for CSARHPDRGGETQYF. V gene TRBV20-1 combines with J gene TRBJ2-5; 8 bases map to TRBD1. CDR1 and CDR2 from the germline V gene are DFQATT and SNEGSKA (reference sequence). V shed 2 bases and J 4 bases; nucleotides not matched to a gene: 9. CDR3 length: 15 amino acids.

There are a few counts of this clonotype. The junction does not match germline at one end; this may be a read error. The genes are TRBV7-7 and TRBJ1-5; the D is unclear. The CDR3 runs 13 residues. From germline, CDR1 is SSHAT and CDR2 FNYEAQ (reference sequence). Here the CDR3 reads CASSHGRDQPQHF. CDR3 DNA: TGTGCTAGCAGCCACGGCCGGGATCAGCCCCAGCATTTT.

This clonotype has a handful of counts. This chain links TRBV6-5 with TRBJ2-5; D possibly corresponds to TRBD2 (7 bases). The V gene lost 5 bases and the J gene lost 4 bases, with 14 bases spanning the gap. Germline V gene sequence: CDR1 MNHEY, CDR2 SVGAGI. The CDR3 is 14 residues long. The CDR3 DNA sequence: TGTGCCAGCAGTGCACCGGGGGGCTTAGAGACCCAGTACTTC. Translation gives CASSAPGGLETQYF.

Concerning this clonotype itself: This could be a read error, since a much larger clone is one nucleotide away. The gene calls are TRBV29-1 and TRBJ2-5; 12 bases agree with TRBD1. The CDR3 length is 15 residues. J lost 4 bases, V lost 7 bases, and 10 bases had no gene match. Germline CDR1 and CDR2: SQVTM and ANQGSEA. The CDR3 here is CSADPGQGAGETQYF. The CDR3 DNA is TGCAGCGCGGATCCGGGACAGGGGGCAGGAGAGACCCAGTACTTC.

J is TRBJ2-7 and V is TRBV14; 8 nucleotides align to TRBD2. J gave up 5 bases and V 1 base, and 10 bases lay outside the gene matches. Per the germline V gene, CDR1 is SGHDN and CDR2 is FVKESK. This CDR3 region has 16 residues. The CDR3: CASSQVWAAGVHEQYV. Written as DNA, the CDR3 is TGTGCCAGCAGCCAAGTCTGGGCAGCGGGAGTCCACGAGCAGTACGTC.

The chain links TRBV7-8 to TRBJ2-2; no clear D. CDR3 size: 14 residues. V shed 3 bases and J shed 6 bases, with 11 bases lying between them. The germline V gene has CDR1 SGHVS and CDR2 FQNEAQ. The CDR3 sequence is CASSLTHPSGELFF. The CDR3 DNA reads TGTGCCAGCAGCTTGACCCACCCGTCCGGGGAGCTGTTTTTT.